A single sample is the source of the 14 T cell receptor beta chains below, sequenced in a study of T cell clonotyping in hematopoietic cell transplantation. Libraries were prepared by immunoSEQ multiplex PCR; TCRdb keeps only in-frame clonotypes and omits some of them. The sample holds several thousand clones, roughly 90% seen once. Sequenced material: peripheral blood mononuclear cells, taken 100 days after allogeneic stem cell transplant. These TCRs come from a male patient aged 35-55 years who had an allogeneic stem cell transplant from an unrelated donor, so the T cells may come from the graft donor. Some clones in this sample may be carry-over from other donors' samples.

The chain has TRBV4-3 and TRBJ2-7, with D perhaps matching TRBD2 (6 bases). The CDR3 consists of 13 residues. Germline CDR1 and CDR2: LGHNA and YSLEER. V was clipped by 4 bases and J by 4 bases, with 11 bases between them. The CDR3 reads CASSPAGGYEQYF. The CDR3, as DNA: TGCGCCAGCAGCCCGGCCGGAGGGTACGAGCAGTACTTC.

The chain uses TRBV6-5 and TRBJ1-2; 8 nucleotides align to TRBD1. Germline assignment: CDR1 MNHEY and CDR2 SVGAGI. V was pared by 0 bases and J by 6 bases, with 6 bases of the junction left unmatched. The CDR3 is made up of 15 amino acids. For the CDR3, the DNA is TGTGCCAGCAGTTACTCCTACAGGGGGGAGGATGGCTACACCTTC. It codes for CASSYSYRGEDGYTF.

V usage is TRBV9 and J usage is TRBJ2-2, with D possibly TRBD2 on 6 matching bases. The CDR3 is 16 residues long. Deletions cut 5 bases from V and 2 bases from J, with 16 bases between. The germline V gene encodes CDR1 SGDLS and CDR2 YYNGEE. CDR3 region: CASRVGGGTNTGELFF. DNA of the CDR3: TGTGCCAGCAGGGTGGGAGGTGGGACCAACACCGGGGAGCTGTTTTTT.

CDR3 nucleotides: TGCGCCAGCAGCTCTACTGGAGCGGGAAAACAAGAGACCCAGTACTTC. This encodes CASSSTGAGKQETQYF. This chain connects TRBV5-1 to TRBJ2-5; 7 nucleotides align to TRBD2. CDR1 and CDR2 from the germline V gene are SGHRS and YFSETQ. With 3 bases clipped from V and 2 bases from J, the junction kept 10 bases outside the gene matches. The CDR3 extends over 16 amino acids.

V and J are TRBV2 and TRBJ2-2; D perhaps matches TRBD1 (6 bases). Germline V gives CDR1 SNHLY, CDR2 FYNNEI. With 8 bases removed from V and 2 bases from J, the gap between germline ends came to 12 bases. CDR3 length: 14 amino acids. CDR3 protein: CASRLDRNTGELFF. DNA for the CDR3: TGTGCCAGCCGGCTGGACAGAAACACCGGGGAGCTGTTTTTT. Based on the CDR3 plus reference TRBV2 and TRBJ2-2, the full variable domain is EPEVTQTPSHQVTQMGQEVILRCVPISNHLYFYWYRQILGQKVEFLVSFYNNEISEKSEIFDDQFSVERPDGSNFTLKIRSTKLEDSAMYFCASRLDRNTGELFFGEGSRLTVL.

This sequence joins TRBV10-3 and TRBJ2-7, with 9 nucleotides matching TRBD1. V lost 0 bases to trimming and J lost 7 bases; unmatched junction nucleotides: 4. The length of the CDR3 is 14 residues. Per the germline V gene, CDR1 is ENHRY and CDR2 is SYGVKD. The CDR3: CAISESGQGWEQYF. CDR3 coding DNA: TGTGCCATCAGTGAGTCAGGACAGGGGTGGGAGCAGTACTTC.

The chain carries TRBV7-8 and TRBJ2-6; D is ambiguous. Germline V gives CDR1 SGHVS, CDR2 FQNEAQ. The CDR3 is 15 residues long. Trimming cost V 3 bases and J 4 bases, with 10 bases left between them. The DNA of the CDR3 is TGTGCCAGCAGCTTTTACGTAACCGGGGCCAACGTCCTGACTTTC. It translates to CASSFYVTGANVLTF.

The rearrangement uses TRBV5-1 and TRBJ1-3; D perhaps matches TRBD1 (6 bases). Germline-derived CDR1 and CDR2 are SGHRS and YFSETQ. The V and J ends lost 0 bases and 9 bases respectively, with 10 bases between them. This CDR3 region has 13 residues. The chain's CDR3 is CASSLEQGGTIYF. The DNA of the CDR3 is TGCGCCAGCAGCTTGGAACAGGGAGGCACCATATATTTT.

This clone occurred once. This chain joins TRBV9 and TRBJ2-3, with D perhaps matching TRBD2 (5 bases). This CDR3 region has 15 residues. Germline CDR1 is SGDLS and CDR2 is YYNGEE. V lost 0 bases and J 3 bases, leaving 11 bases between the germline ends. The CDR3 spells CASSVVGLATDTQYF. The CDR3 DNA reads TGTGCCAGCAGCGTAGTTGGGCTAGCAACAGATACGCAGTATTTT. Combining the CDR3 with reference TRBV9 and TRBJ2-3 gives the whole variable domain DSGVTQTPKHLITATGQRVTLRCSPRSGDLSVYWYQQSLDQGLQFLIQYYNGEERAKGNILERFSAQQFPDLHSELNLSSLELGDSALYFCASSVVGLATDTQYFGPGTRLTVL.

In DNA form, the CDR3 reads TGTGCCAGCAGTCGACAGCTAAACTCTGGAAACACCATATATTTT. As protein: CASSRQLNSGNTIYF. The V call is TRBV6-5, the J call TRBJ1-3; possibly TRBD1 for D (5 bases). Germline lookup yields CDR1 MNHEY and CDR2 SVGAGI. V was clipped by 5 bases and J by 0 bases, with 11 bases between them. This CDR3 has 15 residues.

The chain couples TRBV2 to TRBJ2-2; a possible D gene is TRBD2 (6 bases). The CDR3 length is 12 residues. Per germline, CDR1 SNHLY and CDR2 FYNNEI. Trimming cost V 8 bases and J 6 bases, with 10 bases left between them. The CDR3 DNA reads as TGTGCCAGCTACGGGGGTGCCGGGGAGCTGTTTTTT. Amino acids: CASYGGAGELFF.

The chain joins TRBV2 to TRBJ2-5; 11 positions agree with TRBD2. This CDR3 contains 14 residues. The V gene's germline CDR1 is SNHLY and CDR2 FYNNEI. Trimming took 7 bases from V and 10 from J; bases not matched to a gene: 11. The CDR3 loop is CASNVGLAGGRQYF. CDR3 nucleotides: TGTGCCAGCAACGTCGGCCTAGCGGGGGGCCGCCAGTACTTC.

J is TRBJ1-2 and V is TRBV2; D call uncertain. This CDR3 spans 13 amino acids. V shed 3 bases and J shed 8 bases, with 13 bases lying between them. Germline V gene sequence: CDR1 SNHLY, CDR2 FYNNEI. CDR3 sequence: CASSDDQLHGYTF. Here the CDR3 DNA reads TGTGCCAGCAGTGATGACCAGCTGCACGGCTACACCTTC.

This CDR3 is CASLRTGRAKNIQYF. For the CDR3, the DNA is TGTGCCAGCCTTAGGACAGGGAGGGCCAAAAACATTCAGTACTTC. The genes are TRBV6-1 and TRBJ2-4, with 8 nucleotides matching TRBD1. The CDR3 has 15 amino acids. The germline CDR1 and CDR2 sequences are MNHNS and SASEGT. Germline trimming cut 8 bases from V and 1 base from J; bases unmatched to any gene: 7.